Following are 13 T cell receptor beta chains from one sample sequenced in a study of the immune and genomic landscape of osteosarcoma. The data were produced by immunoSEQ multiplex PCR, yet TCRdb's version contains in-frame clones alone and is incomplete. The data show some 720 clones, 70% to 80% seen once. Sequenced input: primary tumor tissue from the femur. The receptors come from a man aged 25-45 years with osteosarcoma.

The CDR3 DNA sequence: TGTGCCAGCAGTGAAGTGTCGGGACAGGGGGCAGATACGCAGTATTTT. Translation gives CASSEVSGQGADTQYF. The chain carries TRBV6-1 and TRBJ2-3, with 11 bases matching TRBD1. Germline lookup yields CDR1 MNHNS and CDR2 SASEGT. The junction had 4 bases not matched to a gene; V was cut back by 1 base and J by 4 bases. The CDR3 extends over 16 amino acids.

This chain links TRBV5-4 with TRBJ2-5; D uncertain. V was pared by 0 bases and J by 5 bases, with 14 bases between. Germline V gene data show CDR1 as SGHNT and CDR2 as YYREEE (reference sequence). This CDR3 spans 15 amino acids. CDR3: CASSLDLGMMETQYF. CDR3 bases: TGTGCCAGCAGCTTGGATCTGGGTATGATGGAGACCCAGTACTTC. Looking up the rest from reference TRBV5-4 and TRBJ2-5 gives the full variable domain: ETGVTQSPTHLIKTRGQQVTLRCSSQSGHNTVSWYQQALGQGPQFIFQYYREEENGRGNFPPRFSGLQFPNYSSELNVNALELDDSALYLCASSLDLGMMETQYFGPGTRLLVL.

The V call is TRBV7-8, the J call TRBJ2-3, with 11 positions matching TRBD2. The germline V gene has CDR1 SGHVS and CDR2 FQNEAQ. This CDR3 has 17 residues. V trimming: 3 bases; J trimming: 5 bases; junction bases outside the gene matches: 10. CDR3 in amino acids: CASSFSFSGGAEDTQYF. Here the CDR3 DNA reads TGTGCCAGCAGCTTCAGTTTTAGCGGGGGGGCCGAAGATACGCAGTATTTT.

V is TRBV7-9 and J is TRBJ1-6; maybe TRBD1 (5 bases). Trimming removed 1 base from V and 3 bases from J, with 10 bases in between. CDR3 length: 16 amino acids. From germline, CDR1 is SEHNR and CDR2 FQNEAQ (reference sequence). The CDR3 protein is CASSLEGQDYNSPLHF. The CDR3 DNA reads TGTGCCAGCAGCTTAGAAGGACAAGACTATAATTCACCCCTCCACTTT.

Only a few counts were recorded for this clone. V usage is TRBV30 and J usage is TRBJ1-3, with D perhaps matching TRBD1 (5 bases). With 2 bases removed from V and 9 bases from J, the gap between germline ends came to 8 bases. CDR3 size: 11 residues. Germline loops: CDR1 GTSNPN, CDR2 SVGIG (reference sequence). CDR3 amino acids: CAWSWGGTIYF. For the CDR3, the DNA is TGTGCCTGGAGTTGGGGGGGCACCATATATTTT.

This clone came up once. The CDR3 spells CASGWGQEEQYF. CDR3 DNA sequence: TGTGCCAGCGGATGGGGACAGGAGGAGCAGTACTTC. V is TRBV6-5 and J is TRBJ2-7; 8 bases agree with TRBD1. V trimming: 8 bases; J trimming: 7 bases; junction bases outside the gene matches: 7. Germline V gene lookup returns CDR1 MNHEY and CDR2 SVGAGI. The CDR3 consists of 12 residues.

The V and J genes are TRBV7-9 and TRBJ2-5; no definite D call. Germline V gives CDR1 SEHNR, CDR2 FQNEAQ (reference sequence). V was trimmed by 5 bases and J by 2 bases, leaving 12 bases between them. The CDR3 consists of 14 residues. The CDR3 nucleotides read TGTGCCAGCAGCCCCCGAGAGGAACAAGAGACCCAGTACTTC. Translation gives CASSPREEQETQYF.

The V gene is TRBV18, the J gene TRBJ1-4, with D uncertain. The germline V gene has CDR1 KGHSH and CDR2 LQKENI. Trimming cost V 3 bases and J 4 bases, with 12 bases left between them. This CDR3 is built from 15 residues. The CDR3 DNA follows: TGTGCCAGCTCACCGACTGTGGGGAGTAATGAAAAACTGTTTTTT. This sequence encodes CASSPTVGSNEKLFF.

The chain couples TRBV10-2 to TRBJ2-7; D gene unclear. Trimming cost V 6 bases and J 3 bases, with 6 bases left between them. The germline V gene has CDR1 WSHSY and CDR2 SAAADI. The length of the CDR3 is 11 residues. Here the CDR3 reads CASSANYEQYF. The CDR3, as DNA: TGCGCCAGCAGCGCTAACTACGAGCAGTACTTC.

The V gene is TRBV25-1, the J gene TRBJ1-1; D call uncertain. Germline V gene data show CDR1 as MGHDK and CDR2 as SYGVNS. This CDR3 is 14 amino acids long. Trimming pared 3 bases from V and 6 bases from J, leaving 14 bases between. Written as DNA, the CDR3 is TGTGCCAGCAGTGATATGGGTTTTAGGGCTGAAGCTTTCTTT. This codes for CASSDMGFRAEAFF.

V is TRBV23-1 and J is TRBJ2-2, with D unclear. TRBV23-1 is given ORF status, its function remaining uncertain. This CDR3 spans 13 amino acids. Trimming removed 6 bases at V and 2 bases at J, with 7 bases between. In nucleotides, the CDR3 is TGCGCCAGCAGCCCATGCAACACCGGGGAGCTGTTTTTT. Residues: CASSPCNTGELFF.

The chain is built from TRBV6-5 and TRBJ2-5; the D is unclear. The ends were cut back, 3 bases at V and 3 bases at J, with 8 bases in the middle. Germline loops: CDR1 MNHEY, CDR2 SVGAGI. This CDR3 spans 13 amino acids. As DNA, the CDR3 is TGTGCCAGCAGTTATCTTGGAGAAGAGACCCAGTACTTC. Encoded protein: CASSYLGEETQYF.

The gene calls are TRBV11-2 and TRBJ2-1; 9 bases match TRBD2. Germline lookup yields CDR1 SGHAT and CDR2 FQNNGV. Losses at the gene ends were 5 bases for V and 6 bases for J; bases not matched to a gene: 8. The CDR3 runs to 15 residues. The CDR3 DNA sequence: TGTGCCAGCAGCAAGATCGGCGGGGGGGCCAATGAGCAGTTCTTC. Residues: CASSKIGGGANEQFF.